This entry is about one T cell receptor beta chain. Antigen: not known. The data were obtained in a study of cytomegalovirus exposure and HLA in healthy donors. Findings and caveats of the study: In most subjects, TCR beta sequences reportedly gave accurate predictions of HLA-A and HLA-B alleles. Prior analysis indicated that the majority of TCR beta V segments exhibited productivity approximately 87% or approximately 30% of the time. There were some 150 TCR beta chains listed as cytomegalovirus-associated.

The PCR was carried out with 60 Vbeta primers and 13 Jbeta primers. This table comes from immunoSEQ multiplex PCR, and its TCRdb copy is limited to in-frame clones, with some not included. Of 55,000 to 75,000 clones listed, 78% are singletons. Sequenced material: PBMCs. The clonotype originates from a girl aged 10 to 17 in good health and CMV-seropositive.

The CDR3 reads CSAPGGYEQYF. The CDR3 DNA is TGCAGTGCGCCCGGGGGGTACGAGCAGTACTTC. This chain connects TRBV20-1 to TRBJ2-7, with 7 positions matching TRBD2. CDR3 length: 11 amino acids. J was trimmed by 4 bases and V by 6 bases; bases with no gene match: 3. Per germline, CDR1 DFQATT and CDR2 SNEGSKA (reference sequence).